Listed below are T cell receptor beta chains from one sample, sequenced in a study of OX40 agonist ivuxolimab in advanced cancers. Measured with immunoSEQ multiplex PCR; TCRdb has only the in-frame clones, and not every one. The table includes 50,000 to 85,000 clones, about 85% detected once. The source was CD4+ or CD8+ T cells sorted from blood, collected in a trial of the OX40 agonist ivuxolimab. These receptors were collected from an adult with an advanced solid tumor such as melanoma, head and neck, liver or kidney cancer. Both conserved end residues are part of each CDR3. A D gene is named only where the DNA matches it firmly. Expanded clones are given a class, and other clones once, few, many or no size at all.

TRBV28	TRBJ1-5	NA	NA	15	TGTGCCAGCAGTTTACGGGGGACTAGCAATCAGCCCCAGCATTTT	CASSLRGTSNQPQHF
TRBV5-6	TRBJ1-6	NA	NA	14	TGTGCCAGCAGCCAACTTCTCGGGGGTACGGCCCTCCACTTT	CASSQLLGGTALHF
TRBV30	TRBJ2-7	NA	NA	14	TGTGCCTGGAGGGCCCCAGGGATCTCCTACGAGCAGTACTTC	CAWRAPGISYEQYF
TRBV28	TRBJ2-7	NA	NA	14	TGTGCCAGCACTTCCAGGCTAGAGTACTACGAGCAGTACTTC	CASTSRLEYYEQYF
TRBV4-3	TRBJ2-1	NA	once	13	TGCGCCAGCAGCCGTGGACCAAACAATGAGCAGTTCTTC	CASSRGPNNEQFF
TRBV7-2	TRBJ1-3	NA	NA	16	TGTGCCAGCAGTTTTCTGAGGGTCCTCTCTGGAAACACCATATATTTT	CASSFLRVLSGNTIYF
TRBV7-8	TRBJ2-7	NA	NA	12	TGTGCCAGCAGTCAATGGGGGAACGAGCAGTACTTC	CASSQWGNEQYF
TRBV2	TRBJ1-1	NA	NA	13	TGTGCCAGCAGGGGGGGGGCGGACACTGAAGCTTTCTTT	CASRGGADTEAFF
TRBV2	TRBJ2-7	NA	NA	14	TGTGCCAGCAGCTGGACGTTCAGCTCCTACGAGCAGTACTTC	CASSWTFSSYEQYF
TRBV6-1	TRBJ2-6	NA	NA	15	TGTGCCAGCAGTTTAAGACAGGTTGGGGCCAACGTCCTGACTTTC	CASSLRQVGANVLTF
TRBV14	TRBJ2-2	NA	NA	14	TGTGCCAGCAGCCGCGGAACGCACACCGGGGAGCTGTTTTTT	CASSRGTHTGELFF
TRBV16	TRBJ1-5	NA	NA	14	TGTGCCAGCAGCCAGGGAAGGGGCAATCAGCCCCAGCATTTT	CASSQGRGNQPQHF
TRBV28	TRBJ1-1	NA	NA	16	TGTGCCAGCAGTTTGGCGGGAGGAAGTAGTATCGCCTGGGCTTTCTTT	CASSLAGGSSIAWAFF
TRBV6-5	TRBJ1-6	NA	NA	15	TGTGCCAGCAGTTACGACAGGTGGGCCAATTCACCCCTCCACTTT	CASSYDRWANSPLHF
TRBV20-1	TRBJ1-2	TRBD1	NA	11	TGCAGTGCGCTGGACAGGGAGGGCTACACCTTC	CSALDREGYTF
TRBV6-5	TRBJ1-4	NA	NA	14	TGTGCCAGCAGTACGGGACTGGGAAATGAAAAACTGTTTTTT	CASSTGLGNEKLFF
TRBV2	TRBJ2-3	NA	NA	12	TGTGCCAGCACCCCCCCCACAGATACGCAGTATTTT	CASTPPTDTQYF
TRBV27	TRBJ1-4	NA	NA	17	TGTGCCAGCAGTTCCCAAACAGCGACGCGTACTAATGAAAAACTGTTTTTT	CASSSQTATRTNEKLFF
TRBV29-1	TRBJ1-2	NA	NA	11	TGCAGCGTAGGCGAAATGTATGGCTACACCTTC	CSVGEMYGYTF
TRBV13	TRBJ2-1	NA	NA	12	TGTGCCAGCATGTCCTTTGGGAATGAGCAGTTCTTC	CASMSFGNEQFF
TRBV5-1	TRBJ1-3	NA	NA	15	TGCGCCAGCAGCTTGACCCAGGGCTCTGGAAACACCATATATTTT	CASSLTQGSGNTIYF
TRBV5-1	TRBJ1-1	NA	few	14	TGCGCCAGCAGCTTGGGTCCTGGGGGGACTGAAGCTTTCTTT	CASSLGPGGTEAFF
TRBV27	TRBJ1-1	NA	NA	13	TGTGCCAGCAGCGGAGAAATGAACACTGAAGCTTTCTTT	CASSGEMNTEAFF
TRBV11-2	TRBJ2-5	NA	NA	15	TGTGCCAGCAGCTTAGTACCGGGATCACAAGAGACCCAGTACTTC	CASSLVPGSQETQYF
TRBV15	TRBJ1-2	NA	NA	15	TGTGCCACCAGCAGCTGGGACGTAATTCAAGTAGGCTACACCTTC	CATSSWDVIQVGYTF
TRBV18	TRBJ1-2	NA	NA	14	TGTGCCAGCTCACTCTCTAGAGAGAACTATGGCTACACCTTC	CASSLSRENYGYTF
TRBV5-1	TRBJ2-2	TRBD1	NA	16	TGCGCCAGCAGCTTGGCTGGGACAGCGAACACCGGGGAGCTGTTTTTT	CASSLAGTANTGELFF
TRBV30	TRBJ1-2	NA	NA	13	TGTGCCTGGTCTCTAGTGGACCTATATGGCTACACCTTC	CAWSLVDLYGYTF
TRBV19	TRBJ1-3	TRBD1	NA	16	TGTGCCAGTAGTCCGCGACAGGGGAAAAGTGAGAACACCATATATTTT	CASSPRQGKSENTIYF
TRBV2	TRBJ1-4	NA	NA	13	TGTGCCAGCAATATGGAAACTAATGAAAAACTGTTTTTT	CASNMETNEKLFF
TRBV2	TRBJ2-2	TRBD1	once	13	TGTGCCAGCAGGACAGGGGTCACCGGGGAGCTGTTTTTT	CASRTGVTGELFF
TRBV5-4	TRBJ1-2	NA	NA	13	TGTGCCAGCAGCTTGCCGGAGCGTTATGGCTACACCTTC	CASSLPERYGYTF
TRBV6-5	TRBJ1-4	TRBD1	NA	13	TGTGCCAGCAGCAGGGGGTTGAGTGAAAAACTGTTTTTT	CASSRGLSEKLFF
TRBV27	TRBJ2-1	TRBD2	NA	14	TGTGCCAGCAGTTCGAGACTAGCCACCAATGAGCAGTTCTTC	CASSSRLATNEQFF
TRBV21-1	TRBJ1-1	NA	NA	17	TGTGCCAGCAGCAAAGCTGCGGCAGGGTGGCCCAACACTGAAGCTTTCTTT	CASSKAAAGWPNTEAFF
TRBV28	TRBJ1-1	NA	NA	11	TGTGCCCGCAACATGAACACTGAAGCTTTCTTT	CARNMNTEAFF
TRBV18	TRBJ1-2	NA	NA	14	TGTGCCAGCTCACCTTTAGAGTCGCGCTATGGCTACACCTTC	CASSPLESRYGYTF
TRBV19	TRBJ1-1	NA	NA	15	TGTGCCAGTAGCCAACCCTATGGAGGGAACACTGAAGCTTTCTTT	CASSQPYGGNTEAFF
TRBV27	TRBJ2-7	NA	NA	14	TGTGCCAGCAGTTTTCAGGGGTCCTCCTACGAGCAGTACTTC	CASSFQGSSYEQYF
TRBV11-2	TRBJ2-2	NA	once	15	TGTGCCAGCAGGTTGGGGGCGGGTGGCACCGGGGAGCTGTTTTTT	CASRLGAGGTGELFF
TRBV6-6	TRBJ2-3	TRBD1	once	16	TGTGCCAGCAGTTACCATACGACAGGGAACACAGATACGCAGTATTTT	CASSYHTTGNTDTQYF
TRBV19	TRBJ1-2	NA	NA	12	TGTGCCAGTACCGATATAGGGACGGACTACACCTTC	CASTDIGTDYTF
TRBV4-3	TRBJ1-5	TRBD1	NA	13	TGCGCCAGCAGCCAGGAGACAGGGGCGAGGCAGCATTTT	CASSQETGARQHF
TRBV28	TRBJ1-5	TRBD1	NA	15	TGTGCCGTGGGGGCAGGGGGGATTCGCAATCAGCCCCAGCATTTT	CAVGAGGIRNQPQHF
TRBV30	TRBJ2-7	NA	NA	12	TGTGCCTGGAGTGACCAGGGATACGAGCAGTACTTC	CAWSDQGYEQYF
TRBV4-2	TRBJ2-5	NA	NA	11	TGTGCCAGCAGCTTAAGGGAGACCCAGTACTTC	CASSLRETQYF
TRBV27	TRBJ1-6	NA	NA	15	TGTGCCAGCAGTCAGACGAGCTCCTATAATTCACCCCTCCACTTT	CASSQTSSYNSPLHF
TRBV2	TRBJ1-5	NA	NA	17	TGTGCCAGCAGTGCCGAACAGGGAAACTACTTGATACAGCCCCAGCATTTT	CASSAEQGNYLIQPQHF
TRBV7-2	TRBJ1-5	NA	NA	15	TGTGCCAGCAGCCCCCCCGGCAGCGTCAATCAGCCCCAGCATTTT	CASSPPGSVNQPQHF
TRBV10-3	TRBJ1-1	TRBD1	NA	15	TGTGCCATCGCCGGAACCGGGACAGGGAACACTGAAGCTTTCTTT	CAIAGTGTGNTEAFF
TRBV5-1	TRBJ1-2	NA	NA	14	TGCGCCAGCAGCTTCCGGGCTCAAGAGGGTGGCTACACCTTC	CASSFRAQEGGYTF
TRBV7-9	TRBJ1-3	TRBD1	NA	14	TGTGCCAGCAGAGACCAGGGGGAGATAAACACCATATATTTT	CASRDQGEINTIYF
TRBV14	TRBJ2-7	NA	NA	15	TGTGCCAGCAGCCAAGCCGACAGGATCCCCTACGAGCAGTACTTC	CASSQADRIPYEQYF
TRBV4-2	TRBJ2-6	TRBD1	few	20	TGTGCCAGCAGCCAAGATAGCGGGTTTGGACAGGGGTCTGGGGCCAACGTCCTGACTTTC	CASSQDSGFGQGSGANVLTF
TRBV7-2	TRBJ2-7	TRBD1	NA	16	TGTGCCAGCAGCTCGGACAGGGGTGCGCCTTCCTACGAGCAGTACTTC	CASSSDRGAPSYEQYF